This T cell receptor beta chain was identified during a study of T cell repertoires in cytomegalovirus infection. Study at large: In the study, CMV epitopes included recently identified HLA-C-restricted and well-studied HLA-B-restricted ones. Through public TCR beta signatures, both CMV infection and matching HLA type were indicated.

In its sample, this clonotype was seen once. Its target is unknown. This sequence may be a read error, since a much larger clone differs from it by one base. This CDR3 has 12 residues. The V gene's germline CDR1 is SGHTA and CDR2 FQGNSA. TCRdb itself ran the reads through MiXCR, one entry per CDR3 protein. The data hold more than 20,000 distinct CDR3 sequences, with about 39% observed a single time. General study results and limits: Across the ex vivo response, the dominant clonotypes were HLA-C-restricted CMV-specific TCR beta clonotypes. Based on cumulative public TCR beta family frequency, carriers of CMV plus the relevant HLA were identified.

Sequences were derived from CD8+ T cells from cultured PBMCs, sampled from culture after CMV antigen stimulation. V usage is TRBV7-2 and J usage is TRBJ2-7, with D unresolved. The sequence was obtained from a human donor in good health (CMV status not recorded). Some clones in this sample may be carry-over from other donors' samples. The CDR3 nucleotides are TGTGTCAGCACCACTGGAGCCTACGAGCAGTACTTC. Protein sequence: CVSTTGAYEQYF.